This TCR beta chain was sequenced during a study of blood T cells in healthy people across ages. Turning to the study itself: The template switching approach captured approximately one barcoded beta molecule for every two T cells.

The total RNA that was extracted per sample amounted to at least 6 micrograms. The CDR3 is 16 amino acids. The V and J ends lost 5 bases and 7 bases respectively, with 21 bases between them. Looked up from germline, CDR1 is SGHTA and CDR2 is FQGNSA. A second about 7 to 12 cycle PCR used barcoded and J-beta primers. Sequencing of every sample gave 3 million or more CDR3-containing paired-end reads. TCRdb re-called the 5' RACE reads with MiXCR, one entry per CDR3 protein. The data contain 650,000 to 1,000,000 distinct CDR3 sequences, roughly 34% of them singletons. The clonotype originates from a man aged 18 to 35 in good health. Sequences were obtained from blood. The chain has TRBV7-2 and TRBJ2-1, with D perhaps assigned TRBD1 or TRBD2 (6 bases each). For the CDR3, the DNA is TGTGCCAGCAGCCTCCAGGGGTTAGCGGCCGGGAATGAGCAGTTCTTC. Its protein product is CASSLQGLAAGNEQFF.